These T cell receptor beta chains were read from a single sample in a study of sequential checkpoint blockade in melanoma. Sequencing used immunoSEQ multiplex PCR; TCRdb keeps in-frame clones, though not all of them. The table shows 20,000 to 25,000 clones, with more than 75% occurring only once. Material: CD8+ T cells sorted from blood (inferred from file names), obtained from a patient given nivolumab and ipilimumab in sequence. These receptors all stem from a human donor with melanoma. The CDR3 runs from the conserved cysteine through the conserved F or W. The D gene is left open where the match is weak. A row's size may be missing; if present it is once, few, many or a size class.

TRBV19	-	TRBJ1-4	TRBD1	CASSEIGQGRLFF	TGTGCCAGTAGTGAAATTGGACAGGGGCGGCTGTTTTTT
TRBV28	-	TRBJ2-1	-	CASSSGQGRHNEQFF	TGTGCCAGCAGTTCCGGGCAGGGGCGGCACAATGAGCAGTTCTTC
TRBV19	-	TRBJ2-3	-	CASSMAKGVVSDTQYF	TGTGCCAGTAGTATGGCGAAGGGGGTCGTGTCAGATACGCAGTATTTT
TRBV28	-	TRBJ2-1	TRBD1	CASSLGQGAREQFF	TGTGCCAGCAGCCTGGGACAGGGGGCTCGGGAGCAGTTCTTC
TRBV30	-	TRBJ2-7	-	CAWREPPGAGVYEQYF	TGTGCCTGGAGAGAGCCCCCAGGGGCAGGGGTTTACGAGCAGTACTTC
TRBV2	-	TRBJ2-1	TRBD1	CASQLQGSHEQFF	TGTGCCAGCCAACTACAGGGGAGCCATGAGCAGTTCTTC
TRBV28	-	TRBJ1-6	-	CASSTPGQALYNSPLHF	TGTGCCAGCAGTACCCCGGGACAAGCCCTTTATAATTCACCCCTCCACTTT
TRBV6-5	-	TRBJ1-2	-	CASMPFRGIYGYTF	TGTGCCAGCATGCCGTTCAGGGGAATCTATGGCTACACCTTC
TRBV14	-	TRBJ1-5	-	CASSYSNQPQHF	TGTGCCAGCAGCTATAGCAATCAGCCCCAGCATTTT
TRBV11-2	-	TRBJ1-2	TRBD1	CASSGPIQGMGNYGYTF	TGTGCCAGCAGCGGTCCTATACAGGGGATGGGAAACTATGGCTACACCTTC
TRBV20-1	-	TRBJ2-1	-	CSARDRGEQFF	TGCAGTGCTAGAGATAGGGGGGAGCAGTTCTTC
TRBV30	-	TRBJ1-5	-	CAWSEGQNTNQPQHF	TGTGCCTGGAGCGAGGGTCAGAACACAAATCAGCCCCAGCATTTT
TRBV2	-	TRBJ2-7	TRBD1	CASSEGGQGFKQYF	TGTGCCAGCAGTGAGGGCGGACAGGGCTTCAAGCAGTACTTC
TRBV27	-	TRBJ1-3	-	CASSLTQGGNTIYF	TGTGCCAGCAGTCTTACACAGGGTGGAAACACCATATATTTT
TRBV19	-	TRBJ1-1	-	CASKVYGTSLLDEAFF	TGTGCCAGTAAGGTTTACGGGACAAGTCTTTTGGATGAAGCTTTCTTT
TRBV5-1	-	TRBJ2-2	TRBD1	CASSLEGQGTGELFF	TGCGCCAGCAGCTTGGAGGGACAGGGTACAGGGGAGCTGTTTTTT
TRBV28	-	TRBJ2-7	TRBD1	CASSPSRIRGHHEQYF	TGTGCCAGCAGTCCGAGCCGGATCAGGGGGCACCACGAGCAGTACTTC
TRBV5-8	-	TRBJ1-1	-	CASSLGHSAWAFF	TGTGCCAGCAGCTTGGGACATTCTGCATGGGCTTTCTTT
TRBV27	-	TRBJ2-7	-	CASSFLRGTYEQYF	TGTGCCAGCAGTTTTCTTCGGGGGACGTACGAGCAGTACTTC
TRBV7-2	once	TRBJ1-2	-	CASSLYTNYGYTF	TGTGCCAGCAGCTTGTACACTAACTATGGCTACACCTTC
TRBV30	-	TRBJ1-4	-	CAWSVGAHQKLFF	TGTGCCTGGAGTGTCGGAGCCCACCAAAAACTGTTTTTT
TRBV19	-	TRBJ1-5	-	CASSIGDTNSNQPQHF	TGTGCCAGTAGTATAGGGGACACTAATAGCAATCAGCCCCAGCATTTT
TRBV30	-	TRBJ1-4	-	CACTRGQGREKLFF	TGTGCCTGTACAAGGGGTCAGGGTCGAGAAAAACTGTTTTTT
TRBV25-1	-	TRBJ2-1	-	CASSDIPRDTNEQFF	TGTGCCAGCAGTGACATACCCCGGGACACAAATGAGCAGTTCTTC
TRBV18	-	TRBJ1-5	TRBD1	CASSPPGQGGKNQPQHF	TGTGCCAGCTCACCACCGGGACAGGGGGGAAAAAATCAGCCCCAGCATTTT
TRBV6-1	-	TRBJ2-7	TRBD1	CASTMGGTGGYEQYF	TGTGCCAGCACTATGGGGGGGACAGGGGGCTACGAGCAGTACTTC